The 12 T cell receptor beta chains below were found in one sample sequenced in a study of post-analysis software for immune sequencing data. Study-level points and caveats: Roughly five TRBV segments, including TRBV5-6, TRBV5-1 and TRBV20-1, were more frequent in patients than controls.

These receptors lack a known antigen. Unique molecular identifiers were carried by the TCR beta cDNA libraries. TCRdb itself ran the PCR reads through MiXCR, one entry per CDR3 protein. There are 550,000 to 700,000 distinct CDR3 sequences in the sample; 44% occur only once, and more than 1.5% lies in the top ten. Material for sequencing was blood. All receptors derive from a girl aged 5-17 years with multiple sclerosis.

V usage is TRBV7-9 and J usage is TRBJ2-1; weak D call: TRBD2 (5 bases). Trimming took 3 bases from V and 11 from J, leaving 11 bases between them. The CDR3 runs 12 residues. The germline V gene has CDR1 SEHNR and CDR2 FQNEAQ (reference sequence). As DNA, the CDR3 is TGTGCCAGCAGCTTCGGCGAGGGTAAGCAGTTCTTC. Residues: CASSFGEGKQFF.

This chain joins TRBV12-3 or TRBV12-4 and TRBJ2-5; perhaps D is TRBD1 or TRBD2 (5 bases each). This CDR3 spans 13 amino acids. Trimming cost V 5 bases and J 7 bases, with 14 bases left between them. The CDR3 region is CASSEEGPRTQYF. CDR3 nucleotide sequence: TGTGCCAGCAGTGAAGAGGGACCCCGGACCCAGTACTTC.

The V and J genes are TRBV20-1 and TRBJ2-3; maybe TRBD2 (5 bases). CDR1 DFQATT and CDR2 SNEGSKA come from the germline V gene (reference sequence). The V end was cut by 1 base, the J end by 7 bases, with 21 bases between. The CDR3 loop spans 16 amino acids. The CDR3 nucleotides are TGCAGTGCTAGAGGAATTCAGCGTCAGGAGGTCCATACGCAGTATTTT. This translates into CSARGIQRQEVHTQYF.

The chain has TRBV20-1 and TRBJ2-4, with D tentatively TRBD2 (6 bases). The CDR3 is 15 amino acids. Germline V gene lookup returns CDR1 DFQATT and CDR2 SNEGSKA (reference sequence). Trimming pared 1 base from V and 3 bases from J, leaving 13 bases between. The CDR3 reads CSARGITGDKNIQYF. CDR3 DNA sequence: TGCAGTGCTAGAGGGATCACGGGGGACAAAAACATTCAGTACTTC.

The V call is TRBV12-3 or TRBV12-4, the J call TRBJ1-5; D remains unclear. The CDR3 sequence is 14 residues long. V lost 1 base, J lost 6 bases, and 10 bases lay in between. Here the CDR3 DNA reads TGTGCCAGCAGTTTAGTGGAAAAGGGTCAGCCCCAGCATTTT. As protein: CASSLVEKGQPQHF.

CDR3 in DNA: TGTGCCAGCAGTTTTTCAAGGGTCAATGAGCAGTTCTTC. This codes for CASSFSRVNEQFF. V gene TRBV27 combines with J gene TRBJ2-1; no firm D call. The CDR3 is made up of 13 amino acids. V was shortened by 3 bases and J by 6 bases, with 9 bases between the two germline ends. Germline loops: CDR1 MNHEY, CDR2 SMNVEV (reference sequence).

This clonotype showed up just a few times. The rearrangement links TRBV5-1 to TRBJ2-7, with D maybe TRBD1 (5 bases). Per the germline V gene, CDR1 is SGHRS and CDR2 is YFSETQ. The CDR3 spans 14 residues. Trimming removed 3 bases from V and 3 bases from J, with 13 bases in between. The CDR3 here is CASSWTRVGYEQYF. The CDR3 DNA is TGCGCCAGCAGCTGGACACGGGTGGGCTACGAGCAGTACTTC.

The chain is built from TRBV12-3 or TRBV12-4 and TRBJ2-1, with unresolved D. The CDR3 extends over 16 amino acids. V dropped 5 bases and J dropped 0 bases, with 14 bases sitting between them. The CDR3 DNA reads as TGTGCCAGCAGTGAACTTGACACCTACTCCTACAATGAGCAGTTCTTC. Amino acids: CASSELDTYSYNEQFF.

The V and J genes are TRBV7-9 and TRBJ1-2; 7 bases line up with TRBD1. The CDR3 extends over 15 amino acids. Germline V gene lookup returns CDR1 SEHNR and CDR2 FQNEAQ (reference sequence). V was pared by 1 base and J by 4 bases, with 6 bases of the junction left unmatched. CDR3 sequence: CASSLGLGGTYGYTF. In DNA form, the CDR3 reads TGTGCCAGCAGCTTAGGGCTAGGGGGCACCTATGGCTACACCTTC.

This chain joins TRBV10-3 and TRBJ1-5; D gene uncertain. With 4 bases removed from V and 2 bases from J, the gap between germline ends came to 12 bases. Per the germline V gene, CDR1 is ENHRY and CDR2 is SYGVKD. The CDR3 loop spans 15 amino acids. CDR3 sequence (DNA): TGTGCCATCAGTGGTGCAGACACACGCAATCAGCCCCAGCATTTT. Amino acids: CAISGADTRNQPQHF.

This clonotype has just a few counts. The J gene is TRBJ2-4, the V gene TRBV5-1, with a tentative D call TRBD1 (5 bases). This CDR3 has 13 residues. With 5 bases removed from V and 5 bases from J, the gap between germline ends came to 11 bases. From germline, CDR1 is SGHRS and CDR2 YFSETQ. The CDR3 DNA follows: TGCGCCAGCAGAAGGGGTGGGGAAAACATTCAGTACTTC. Translated: CASRRGGENIQYF. Together with reference TRBV5-1 and TRBJ2-4, the CDR3 gives the full variable domain: KAGVTQTPRYLIKTRGQQVTLSCSPISGHRSVSWYQQTPGQGLQFLFEYFSETQRNKGNFPGRFSGRQFSNSRSEMNVSTLELGDSALYLCASRRGGENIQYFGAGTRLSVL.

This clonotype showed up just a few times. The V and J genes are TRBV6-5 and TRBJ2-1, with 12 bases lining up with TRBD2. Germline lookup yields CDR1 MNHEY and CDR2 SVGAGI. This CDR3 is built from 17 residues. Trimming cost V 0 bases and J 12 bases; bases outside gene matches: 12. The DNA of the CDR3 is TGTGCCAGCAGTTACTCGAGGCCTAGCGGGAGGGGGATCGTGCAGTTCTTC. Translated: CASSYSRPSGRGIVQFF.